This T cell receptor beta chain stems from a study of blood T cell repertoires in COVID-19. The CDR3 has 13 residues. The V end lost 2 bases, the J end lost 2 bases, and 6 bases lay between the germline ends. The V gene's germline CDR1 is WNHNN and CDR2 SYGVQD (reference sequence). Using immunoSEQ multiplex PCR, the repertoire was profiled, and TCRdb retains in-frame clones only, with some absent. This table has fewer than 200,000 clones, around 78% appearing once. Two negative PCRs, clearance, or symptom resolution had been documented for recovered Cohort 3 donors. The sequenced sample was PBMCs or T cells enriched from blood (not recorded which). The TCR sequence derives from a woman in her forties or fifties who had recovered from COVID-19. The chain uses TRBV10-1 and TRBJ1-2; D unclear. The CDR3 DNA is TGCGCCAGCAGTGAGGGAGGGAACTATGGCTACACCTTC. The encoded protein is CASSEGGNYGYTF.